One sample yielded the 3 T cell receptor beta chains listed below, sequenced in a study of T cells in Graves' hyperthyroidism and ophthalmopathy. Researchers took RNA transcripts and amplified the TCR beta CDR3 regions from them. During a first-round RT-PCR of the TCR CDR3, the HTBI primer set was used. TCRdb reprocessed the multiplex PCR reads via MiXCR and lists one record per CDR3 protein. The sample gives about 640,000 distinct CDR3 sequences, approximately 42% of which show up once; less than 8.5% is in the top ten. Sequencing was performed on peripheral blood or thyroid tissue (not recorded which). All receptors derive from an adult man with Graves' disease, either hyperthyroidism or ophthalmopathy (not recorded which).

The rearrangement uses TRBV7-9 and TRBJ1-6, with a tentative D call TRBD1 (6 bases). V lost 5 bases, J lost 3 bases, and 14 bases lay in between. Germline CDR1 and CDR2: SEHNR and FQNEAQ (reference sequence). The CDR3 contains 16 residues. The CDR3, as DNA: TGTGCCAGCAGCCCAGGCGGGGGCTACTATAATTCACCCCTCCACTTT. Translating it yields CASSPGGGYYNSPLHF.

This clonotype occurred a few times. The J gene is TRBJ1-2, the V gene TRBV7-9, with D unclear. The ends were cut back, 5 bases at V and 4 bases at J, with 17 bases in the middle. The CDR3 length is 15 residues. Germline-derived CDR1 and CDR2 are SEHNR and FQNEAQ (reference sequence). Written as DNA, the CDR3 is TGTGCCAGCAGCCAAAACGGACGGTCAACCTATGGCTACACCTTC. Translated: CASSQNGRSTYGYTF.

This clonotype has at least ten counts. V and J are TRBV19 and TRBJ1-1; D gene uncertain. Germline CDR1 is LNHDA and CDR2 is SQIVND (reference sequence). The ends were cut back, 3 bases at V and 0 bases at J, with 11 bases in the middle. The CDR3 consists of 15 residues. CDR3 sequence: CASSIQFRVNTEAFF. The CDR3, as DNA: TGTGCCAGTAGTATCCAATTTAGGGTGAACACTGAAGCTTTCTTT. The full variable domain, in which reference TRBV19 and TRBJ1-1 provide the parts outside the CDR3, is DGGITQSPKYLFRKEGQNVTLSCEQNLNHDAMYWYRQDPGQGLRLIYYSQIVNDFQKGDIAEGYSVSREKKESFPLTVTSAQKNPTAFYLCASSIQFRVNTEAFFGQGTRLTVV.